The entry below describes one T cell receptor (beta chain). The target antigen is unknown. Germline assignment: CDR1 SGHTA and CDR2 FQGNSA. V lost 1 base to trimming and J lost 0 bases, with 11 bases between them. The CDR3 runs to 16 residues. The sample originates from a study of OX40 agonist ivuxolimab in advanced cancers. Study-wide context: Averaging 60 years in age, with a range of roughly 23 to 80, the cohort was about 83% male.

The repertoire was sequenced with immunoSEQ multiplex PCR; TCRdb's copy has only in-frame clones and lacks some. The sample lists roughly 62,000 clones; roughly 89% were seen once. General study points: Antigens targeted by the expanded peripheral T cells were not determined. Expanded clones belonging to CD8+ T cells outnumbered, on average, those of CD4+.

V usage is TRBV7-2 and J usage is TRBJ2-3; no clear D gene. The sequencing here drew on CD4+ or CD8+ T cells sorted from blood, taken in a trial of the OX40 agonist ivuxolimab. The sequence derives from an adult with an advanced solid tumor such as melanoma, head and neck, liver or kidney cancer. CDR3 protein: CASSLGLDLSTDTQYF. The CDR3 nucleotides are TGTGCCAGCAGCTTAGGGTTAGACTTAAGCACAGATACGCAGTATTTT.